Presented here are 2 T cell receptor beta chains from one specimen sequenced in a study of CD8+ T cells in alopecia areata. Following extraction, RNA underwent reverse transcription to cDNA, which served as the sequencing template. Profiling relied on immunoSEQ multiplex PCR, and the TCRdb table lists in-frame clones only, not all of them. The data show about 210,000 clones, approximately 72% seen once. Sample treatment: oral pan-JAK inhibitor, 5-10 mg twice daily. Sequencing used CD4+ T cells sorted from blood, obtained between weeks 44 and 45, from a patient treated with tofacitinib. The origin of the receptors is a human donor with alopecia areata.

The chain is built from TRBV4-3 and TRBJ1-2; D is unresolved. The V end lost 4 bases, the J end lost 0 bases, and 12 bases lay between the germline ends. CDR1 is LGHNA, CDR2 YSLEER, per germline. The CDR3 is 15 residues long. The CDR3 sequence: CASSPDLGANYGYTF. In DNA form, the CDR3 reads TGCGCCAGCAGCCCAGATCTTGGAGCTAACTATGGCTACACCTTC.

V is TRBV25-1 and J is TRBJ2-6, with D possibly being TRBD1 (6 bases). From germline, CDR1 is MGHDK and CDR2 SYGVNS. The germline V and J ends were trimmed by 3 bases and 0 bases, with 12 bases remaining between them. The CDR3 runs to 17 residues. This chain's CDR3 is CASSDHTGSSGANVLTF. Written as DNA, the CDR3 is TGTGCCAGCAGTGACCATACAGGGTCCTCTGGGGCCAACGTCCTGACTTTC.